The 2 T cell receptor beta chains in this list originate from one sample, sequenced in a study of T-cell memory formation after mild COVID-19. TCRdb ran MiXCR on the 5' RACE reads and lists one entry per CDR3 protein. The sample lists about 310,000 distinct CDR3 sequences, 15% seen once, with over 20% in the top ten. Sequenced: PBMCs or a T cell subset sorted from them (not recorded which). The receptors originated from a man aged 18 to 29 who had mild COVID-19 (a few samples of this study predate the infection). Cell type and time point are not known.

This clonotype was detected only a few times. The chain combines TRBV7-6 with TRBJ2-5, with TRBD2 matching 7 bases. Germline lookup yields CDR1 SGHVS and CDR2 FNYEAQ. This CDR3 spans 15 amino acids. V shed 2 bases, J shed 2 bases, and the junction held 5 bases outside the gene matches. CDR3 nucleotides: TGTGCCAGCAGCTTACTGGGGGGGAGTCAAGAGACCCAGTACTTC. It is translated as CASSLLGGSQETQYF.

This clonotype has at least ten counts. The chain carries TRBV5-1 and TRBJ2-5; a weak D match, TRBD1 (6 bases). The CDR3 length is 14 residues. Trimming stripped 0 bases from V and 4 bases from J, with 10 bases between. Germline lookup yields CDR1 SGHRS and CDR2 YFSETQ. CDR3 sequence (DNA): TGCGCCAGCAGCTTGGACAGGGCGGTAGAGACCCAGTACTTC. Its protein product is CASSLDRAVETQYF.